This is a list of T cell receptor beta chains from one sample in a study of T cell repertoires in cytomegalovirus infection. No antigen is known for these receptors. Via MiXCR, TCRdb re-called the reads, giving one row per CDR3 protein. The data hold about 920,000 distinct CDR3 sequences, with less than 40% observed a single time. The sequencing used cultured CD8+ T cells from PBMCs, collected from culture after CMV antigen stimulation. All receptors come from a human donor in good health (CMV status not recorded). Some clones in this sample may be carry-over from other donors' samples. The CDR3 runs from the conserved cysteine through the conserved F or W. D genes are given only for firm matches. Clone size is given for some rows only: seen once, a few or many times, or a class if the clone is expanded.

V gene: TRBV6-5
J gene: TRBJ2-5
clone size: NA
D gene: TRBD1
CDR3 protein: CASSTTGDRGAETQYF
CDR3 DNA: TGTGCCAGCAGCACAACCGGGGACAGGGGGGCAGAGACCCAGTACTTC

V gene: TRBV12-5
J gene: TRBJ2-7
clone size: NA
D gene: TRBD1
CDR3 protein: CASGYTPGQVYEQYF
CDR3 DNA: TGTGCTAGTGGTTACACCCCGGGACAGGTCTACGAGCAGTACTTC

V gene: TRBV10-2
J gene: TRBJ2-7
clone size: NA
D gene: TRBD1
CDR3 protein: CASSIGGRAEQYF
CDR3 DNA: TGCGCCAGCAGTATAGGGGGCAGGGCCGAGCAGTACTTC

V gene: TRBV7-7
J gene: TRBJ2-1
clone size: few
D gene: TRBD2
CDR3 protein: CASSLGLAGGVHEQFF
CDR3 DNA: TGTGCTAGCAGCTTGGGTCTAGCGGGGGGGGTACATGAGCAGTTCTTC

V gene: TRBV5-1
J gene: TRBJ2-7
clone size: NA
D gene: NA
CDR3 protein: CASSLAGKRYEQYF
CDR3 DNA: TGCGCCAGCAGCTTGGCAGGGAAAAGATACGAGCAGTACTTC

V gene: TRBV28
J gene: TRBJ1-2
clone size: many
D gene: NA
CDR3 protein: CASSLSQGPNYGYTF
CDR3 DNA: TGTGCCAGCAGTTTATCCCAGGGTCCCAACTATGGCTACACCTTC

V gene: TRBV12-3/TRBV12-4
J gene: TRBJ1-6
clone size: NA
D gene: NA
CDR3 protein: CASSSGLPYSPLHF
CDR3 DNA: TGTGCCAGCAGCTCGGGGCTCCCATATTCACCCCTCCACTTT

V gene: TRBV12-3/TRBV12-4
J gene: TRBJ1-2
clone size: few
D gene: NA
CDR3 protein: CASSNPGPSNYGYTF
CDR3 DNA: TGTGCCAGCAGTAATCCGGGTCCCTCCAACTATGGCTACACCTTC

V gene: TRBV6-6
J gene: TRBJ1-1
clone size: NA
D gene: NA
CDR3 protein: CASTPTEPKGAFF
CDR3 DNA: TGTGCCAGCACCCCGACAGAACCCAAAGGAGCTTTCTTT

V gene: TRBV20-1
J gene: TRBJ1-1
clone size: few
D gene: NA
CDR3 protein: CSASSPRPLGAFF
CDR3 DNA: TGCAGTGCTAGCTCCCCACGACCACTTGGAGCTTTCTTT

V gene: TRBV27
J gene: TRBJ2-3
clone size: NA
D gene: TRBD1
CDR3 protein: CASSPSSTGGVAQYF
CDR3 DNA: TGTGCCAGCAGTCCATCCTCGACAGGGGGAGTGGCGCAGTATTTT

V gene: TRBV7-2
J gene: TRBJ1-1
clone size: many
D gene: TRBD1
CDR3 protein: CASSLTGAKNTEAFF
CDR3 DNA: TGTGCCAGCAGTTTGACAGGGGCAAAAAACACTGAAGCTTTCTTT

V gene: TRBV7-9
J gene: TRBJ2-7
clone size: few
D gene: NA
CDR3 protein: CASSLPRDEPYEQYF
CDR3 DNA: TGTGCCAGCAGCTTACCCCGCGACGAACCCTACGAGCAGTACTTC

V gene: TRBV7-3
J gene: TRBJ1-1
clone size: NA
D gene: NA
CDR3 protein: CASSLRILGGAKMNTEAFF
CDR3 DNA: TGTGCCAGCAGCTTACGTATCCTAGGCGGGGCGAAAATGAACACTGAAGCTTTCTTT

V gene: TRBV6-2/TRBV6-3
J gene: TRBJ1-5
clone size: NA
D gene: NA
CDR3 protein: CASSYQTPQPQHF
CDR3 DNA: TGTGCCAGCAGTTATCAAACTCCTCAGCCCCAGCATTTT

V gene: TRBV12-3/TRBV12-4
J gene: TRBJ2-5
clone size: NA
D gene: NA
CDR3 protein: CASKTGQETQYF
CDR3 DNA: TGTGCCAGCAAGACAGGCCAAGAGACCCAGTACTTC

V gene: TRBV7-9
J gene: TRBJ2-1
clone size: few
D gene: NA
CDR3 protein: CASSLGGLTYNEQFF
CDR3 DNA: TGTGCCAGCAGCTTAGGAGGCCTAACCTACAATGAGCAGTTCTTC

V gene: TRBV7-9
J gene: TRBJ1-2
clone size: NA
D gene: TRBD1
CDR3 protein: CASSSSKTGGFGGYTF
CDR3 DNA: TGTGCCAGCAGCTCATCGAAAACAGGGGGTTTCGGTGGCTACACCTTC

V gene: TRBV7-9
J gene: TRBJ2-3
clone size: NA
D gene: NA
CDR3 protein: CASSLRPPSTDTQYF
CDR3 DNA: TGTGCCAGCAGCTTACGCCCACCTAGCACAGATACGCAGTATTTT

V gene: TRBV10-2
J gene: TRBJ2-7
clone size: NA
D gene: TRBD1
CDR3 protein: CASSDTGASYEQYF
CDR3 DNA: TGCGCCAGCAGTGACACAGGGGCCTCCTACGAGCAGTACTTC

V gene: TRBV6-1
J gene: TRBJ2-7
clone size: NA
D gene: NA
CDR3 protein: CASSEAFGPYEQYF
CDR3 DNA: TGTGCCAGCAGTGAAGCGTTCGGGCCCTACGAGCAGTACTTC

V gene: TRBV7-2
J gene: TRBJ2-5
clone size: many
D gene: NA
CDR3 protein: CASNEEGSETQYF
CDR3 DNA: TGTGCCAGTAATGAGGAGGGATCCGAGACCCAGTACTTC

V gene: TRBV4-2
J gene: TRBJ2-5
clone size: NA
D gene: NA
CDR3 protein: CASSPDLEETQYF
CDR3 DNA: TGTGCCAGCAGCCCTGATTTGGAGGAGACCCAGTACTTC

V gene: TRBV7-9
J gene: TRBJ1-1
clone size: many
D gene: TRBD1
CDR3 protein: CASSYPGQIMNTEAFF
CDR3 DNA: TGTGCCAGCAGTTATCCGGGACAGATTATGAACACTGAAGCTTTCTTT

V gene: TRBV2
J gene: TRBJ2-5
clone size: NA
D gene: NA
CDR3 protein: CASSERQVETQYF
CDR3 DNA: TGTGCCAGCAGTGAACGGCAGGTAGAGACCCAGTACTTC

V gene: TRBV7-2
J gene: TRBJ2-1
clone size: many
D gene: TRBD2
CDR3 protein: CASSNGLAGGPSSYNEQFF
CDR3 DNA: TGTGCCAGCAGCAACGGACTAGCGGGGGGGCCGAGCTCCTACAATGAGCAGTTCTTC

V gene: TRBV6-6
J gene: TRBJ2-3
clone size: NA
D gene: TRBD2
CDR3 protein: CASSYLVGSGNTDTQYF
CDR3 DNA: TGTGCCAGCAGTTACTTGGTTGGTAGCGGGAACACAGATACGCAGTATTTT

V gene: TRBV27
J gene: TRBJ2-1
clone size: NA
D gene: NA
CDR3 protein: CASSLVVGGASNEQFF
CDR3 DNA: TGTGCCAGCAGCCTCGTTGTGGGGGGGGCCTCAAATGAGCAGTTCTTC

V gene: TRBV12-3/TRBV12-4
J gene: TRBJ1-1
clone size: NA
D gene: NA
CDR3 protein: CASSSPQEGTEAFF
CDR3 DNA: TGTGCCAGCAGTTCCCCTCAAGAGGGAACTGAAGCTTTCTTT

V gene: TRBV9
J gene: TRBJ1-1
clone size: NA
D gene: NA
CDR3 protein: CASSVITGGAFF
CDR3 DNA: TGTGCCAGCAGCGTAATAACCGGCGGTGCTTTCTTT